One and the same sample provided the 13 T cell receptor beta chains below, sequenced in a study of T cells in Graves' hyperthyroidism and ophthalmopathy. Template material for amplifying TCR beta CDR3 regions consisted of RNA transcripts. Primed by the HTBI set, a first-round RT-PCR was run on the TCR CDR3. TCRdb re-called the multiplex PCR reads with MiXCR, one entry per CDR3 protein. The sample shows around 500,000 distinct CDR3 sequences, about 16% of them seen only once. Sequencing input: blood. These receptor sequences come from a woman between 25 and 40 years old with Graves' ophthalmopathy.

This clonotype was seen many times. The chain is built from TRBV18 and TRBJ2-3; D unclear. This CDR3 spans 12 amino acids. Between the trimmed V and J ends, which lost 4 bases and 2 bases, there was a span of 4 bases. Germline V CDR1 and CDR2: KGHSH, LQKENI. The CDR3 loop is CASSRITDTQYF. The CDR3 nucleotides are TGTGCCAGCTCACGGATCACAGATACGCAGTATTTT.

This clonotype was detected many times. The chain couples TRBV27 to TRBJ1-1, with a possible D match to TRBD1 (6 bases). The CDR3 has 13 residues. Per germline, CDR1 MNHEY and CDR2 SMNVEV (reference sequence). Trimming shortened V by 4 bases and J by 5 bases, and 11 bases separated the two germline ends. CDR3 sequence: CASSYREGTEAFF. As DNA, the CDR3 is TGTGCCAGCAGTTACAGGGAAGGTACTGAAGCTTTCTTT.

The chain joins TRBV15 to TRBJ1-1; 12 positions agree with TRBD1. With 0 bases clipped from V and 7 bases from J, the junction kept 3 bases outside the gene matches. Germline-derived CDR1 and CDR2 are LNHNV and YYDKDF (reference sequence). CDR3 length: 15 residues. Here the CDR3 DNA reads TGTGCCACCAGCAGAGAGGGACAGGGGGCTGATGAAGCTTTCTTT. This translates into CATSREGQGADEAFF.

This clonotype was seen more than once but under ten times. A read error may produce the germline difference seen at one junction end. The CDR3 DNA reads as TGTGCCATCAGTGAGGGGACAGGGGGAAGGGCTCTCTTT. Translation gives CAISEGTGGRALF. The chain is built from TRBV10-3 and TRBJ1-1; TRBD1 matches 11 bases. This CDR3 spans 13 amino acids. Germline CDR1 ENHRY, CDR2 SYGVKD.

This clonotype appeared a few times. This chain connects TRBV18 to TRBJ1-6; D uncertain. V dropped 4 bases and J dropped 0 bases, with 10 bases sitting between them. The CDR3 covers 16 residues. Germline CDR1 KGHSH, CDR2 LQKENI. CDR3 amino acids: CASSLVDSSYNSPLHF. The CDR3 DNA sequence: TGTGCCAGCTCACTCGTCGATAGCTCCTATAATTCACCCCTCCACTTT.

V is TRBV6-1 and J is TRBJ2-5; 7 bases match TRBD2. The CDR3 runs to 14 residues. The V gene end was trimmed by 6 bases and the J gene end by 5 bases; junction bases not matched to a gene: 9. Germline V gives CDR1 MNHNS, CDR2 SASEGT. This chain's CDR3 is CASSWASGGETQYF. The DNA of the CDR3 is TGTGCCAGCAGCTGGGCTAGCGGAGGTGAGACCCAGTACTTC.

J is TRBJ2-1 and V is TRBV6-2 or TRBV6-3; 9 bases fit TRBD1. The CDR3 is 15 residues long. V lost 5 bases to trimming and J lost 10 bases; unmatched junction nucleotides: 12. Germline CDR1 MNHEY, CDR2 SVGEGT. CDR3 nucleotide sequence: TGTGCCAGCAGTCCCCGGGACAGGGTTCCCAGGGAGCAGTTCTTC. Amino acid sequence: CASSPRDRVPREQFF.

This clonotype appeared many times. This chain connects TRBV28 to TRBJ2-3, with 7 bases aligning to TRBD2. The CDR3 is 18 amino acids. CDR1 is MDHEN and CDR2 is SYDVKM in the germline V gene. After removal of 3 bases from V and 0 bases from J, the junction contained 12 bases not matched to a gene. The CDR3 nucleotides are TGTGCCAGCAGTTTCGCTGTTGGGAGCGGGGTTAGCACAGATACGCAGTATTTT. Its translation: CASSFAVGSGVSTDTQYF.

The CDR3 protein is CASTLGGANSPLHF. The CDR3, as DNA: TGTGCCAGCACCCTCGGGGGTGCGAATTCACCCCTCCACTTT. The V and J genes are TRBV12-3 or TRBV12-4 and TRBJ1-6, with a possible D match to TRBD1 (5 bases). The CDR3 extends over 14 amino acids. Trimming removed 7 bases from V and 7 bases from J, with 14 bases in between.

V usage is TRBV27 and J usage is TRBJ2-7; no definite D call. The V end was cut by 3 bases, the J end by 2 bases, with 8 bases between. The CDR3 sequence is 13 residues long. Germline V gene sequence: CDR1 MNHEY, CDR2 SMNVEV (reference sequence). Written as DNA, the CDR3 is TGTGCCAGCAGTTTTCTGGGCCCCTACGAGCAGTACTTC. It specifies CASSFLGPYEQYF.

This clonotype was observed a handful of times. V usage is TRBV9 and J usage is TRBJ2-3, with D tentatively TRBD2 (7 bases). The CDR3 is made up of 16 amino acids. The germline gives CDR1 SGDLS, CDR2 YYNGEE. V lost 0 bases and J 2 bases, leaving 13 bases between the germline ends. As DNA, the CDR3 is TGTGCCAGCAGCGTAGACGGGGGGCGAACCACAGATACGCAGTATTTT. Encoded protein: CASSVDGGRTTDTQYF.

This clonotype was observed many times. The chain is built from TRBV29-1 and TRBJ2-3; D gene unclear. Per the germline V gene, CDR1 is SQVTM and CDR2 is ANQGSEA. Trimming stripped 1 base from V and 1 base from J, with 9 bases between. The CDR3 loop spans 14 amino acids. CDR3 residues: CSVEGGSGTDTQYF. CDR3 DNA sequence: TGCAGCGTTGAAGGAGGATCCGGCACAGATACGCAGTATTTT.

In this sample, this clonotype turned up many times. The chain is built from TRBV14 and TRBJ2-3, with D perhaps matching TRBD2 (5 bases). Germline values: CDR1 SGHDN, CDR2 FVKESK. The CDR3 consists of 15 residues. The V end was cut by 4 bases, the J end by 4 bases, with 15 bases between. The CDR3 loop reads CASSRELVPADTQYF. CDR3 bases: TGTGCCAGCAGCCGAGAACTAGTTCCGGCAGATACGCAGTATTTT.